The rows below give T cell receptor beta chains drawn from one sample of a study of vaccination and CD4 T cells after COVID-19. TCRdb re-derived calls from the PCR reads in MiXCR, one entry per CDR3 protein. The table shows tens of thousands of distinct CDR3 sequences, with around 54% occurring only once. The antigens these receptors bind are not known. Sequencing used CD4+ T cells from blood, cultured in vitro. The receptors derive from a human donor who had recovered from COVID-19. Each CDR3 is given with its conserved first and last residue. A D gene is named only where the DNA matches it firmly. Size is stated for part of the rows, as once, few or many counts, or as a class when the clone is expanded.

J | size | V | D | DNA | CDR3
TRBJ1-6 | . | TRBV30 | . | TGTGCCTGGAGGGCGACTGGCTCCCTCTATAATTCACCCCTCCACTTT | CAWRATGSLYNSPLHF
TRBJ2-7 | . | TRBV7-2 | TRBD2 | TGTGCCAGCAGCTTAGGACGGGAGGGCGAGCAGTACTTC | CASSLGREGEQYF
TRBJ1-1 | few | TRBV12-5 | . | TGTGCTAGTGGTTTAGGGGGGAACACTGAAGCTTTCTTT | CASGLGGNTEAFF
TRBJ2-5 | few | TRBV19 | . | TGTGCCAGTAGTATGCAGGCACACCAAGAGACCCAGTACTTC | CASSMQAHQETQYF
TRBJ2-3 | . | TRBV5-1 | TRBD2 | TGCGCCAGCAGCGCCGGGACTAGCGGTCCAGATACGCAGTATTTT | CASSAGTSGPDTQYF
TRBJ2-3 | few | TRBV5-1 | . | TGCGCCAGCAGCTTGGACTCTCCGGGGGCAGATACGCAGTATTTT | CASSLDSPGADTQYF
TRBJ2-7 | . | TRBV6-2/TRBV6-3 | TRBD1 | TGTGCCAGCACTCCGCCGGGACAGGTGTACGAGCAGTACTTC | CASTPPGQVYEQYF
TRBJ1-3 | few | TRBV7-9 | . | TGTGCCAGCAGCTTATATCGCGGACTCTCTGGAAACACCATATATTTT | CASSLYRGLSGNTIYF
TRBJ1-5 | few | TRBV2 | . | TGTGCCAGCAGTGAAGTTCGAGGGAGCAATCAGCCCCAGCATTTT | CASSEVRGSNQPQHF
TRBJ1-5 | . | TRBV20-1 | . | TGCAGTGTGGGGGGTAAGGGCAATCAGCCCCAGCATTTT | CSVGGKGNQPQHF
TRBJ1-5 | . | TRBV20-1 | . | TGCAGTGCGAGACGGGCGGGCGACAATCAGCCCCAGCATTTT | CSARRAGDNQPQHF
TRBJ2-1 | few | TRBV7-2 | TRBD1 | TGTGCCAGCAGCTCCCAAGCACAGGGGACCTATGAGCAGTTCTTC | CASSSQAQGTYEQFF
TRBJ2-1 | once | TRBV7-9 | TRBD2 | TGTGCCAGCAGTTCTACTAGCGGGAGGTACAATGAGCAGTTCTTC | CASSSTSGRYNEQFF
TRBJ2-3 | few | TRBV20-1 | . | TGCAGTGCATTGGGGCAAGATACGCAGTATTTT | CSALGQDTQYF
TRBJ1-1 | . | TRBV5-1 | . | TGCCCGGGCAGCCGTGTTATAACTGAAGCTTTCTTT | CPGSRVITEAFF
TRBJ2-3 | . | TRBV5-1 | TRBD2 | TGCGCCAGCAGCTTGGGGACTAGCCCTAGCACAGATACGCAGTATTTT | CASSLGTSPSTDTQYF
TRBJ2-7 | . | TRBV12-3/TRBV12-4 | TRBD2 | TGTGCCAGCAGTTTAGATATTGTAGCGGGGGGGCACGAGCAGTACTTC | CASSLDIVAGGHEQYF
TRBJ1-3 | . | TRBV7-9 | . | TGTGCCAGCAGCTTGGTAGGGACTGGAAACACCATATATTTT | CASSLVGTGNTIYF
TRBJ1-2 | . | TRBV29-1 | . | TGCAGCGTTGGCCAAACCCATGGCTACACCTTC | CSVGQTHGYTF
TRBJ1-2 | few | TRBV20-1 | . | TGCAGTGCTAGAGACCCTGGTCTTGGGGGAGGCTACACCTTC | CSARDPGLGGGYTF
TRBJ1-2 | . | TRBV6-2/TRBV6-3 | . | TGTGCCAGCAGCCTCCCCCCGGGACAAGAAAACTATGGCTACACCTTC | CASSLPPGQENYGYTF
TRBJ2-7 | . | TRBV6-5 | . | TGTGCCAGCAGTTACCCTCCTGGTGGACAGCAGTACTTC | CASSYPPGGQQYF
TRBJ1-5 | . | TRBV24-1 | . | TGTGCCACCAGTTCAGGGGTGCGCCAGCCCCAGCATTTT | CATSSGVRQPQHF
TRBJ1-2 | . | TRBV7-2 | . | TGTGCCAGCAGTGAGCCGGGTGGCTCTGGCTACACCTTC | CASSEPGGSGYTF
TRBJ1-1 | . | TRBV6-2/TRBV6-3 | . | TGTGCCAGTTGTCGCTTCCTGGACACTGAAGCTTTCTTT | CASCRFLDTEAFF
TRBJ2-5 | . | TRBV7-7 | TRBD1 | TGTGCTAGCAGCTTAGAGCCTCACAGGGGAGAGACCCAGTACTTC | CASSLEPHRGETQYF
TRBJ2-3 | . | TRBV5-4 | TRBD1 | TGTGCCAGCAGCTTGGCCGGACAGGGGGCGAATACGCAGTATTTT | CASSLAGQGANTQYF
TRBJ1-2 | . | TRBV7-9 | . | TGTGCCAGCAGCCCCATCAGCAGCAGCTATGGCTACACCTTC | CASSPISSSYGYTF
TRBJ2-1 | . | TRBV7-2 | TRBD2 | TGTGCCAGCAGCCTCCTCGGGGCTAGCGGGAGCCACCCTTTCAATGAGCAGTTCTTC | CASSLLGASGSHPFNEQFF
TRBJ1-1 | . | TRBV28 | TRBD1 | TGTGCCAGCAAGGGACAGGGCGGCACTGAAGCTTTCTTT | CASKGQGGTEAFF
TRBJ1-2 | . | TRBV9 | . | TGTGCCAGCAGCAAGTATGGCTACACCTTC | CASSKYGYTF
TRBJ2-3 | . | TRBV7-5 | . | . | CISVPEQDTQYF
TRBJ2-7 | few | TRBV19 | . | TGTGCCAGTAGTATAGGGGCGGAGGGACCCTACGAGCAGTACTTC | CASSIGAEGPYEQYF
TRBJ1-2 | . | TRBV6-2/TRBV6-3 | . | TGTGCCAGCAGTTCTGTCGGGTATGGCTACACCTTC | CASSSVGYGYTF
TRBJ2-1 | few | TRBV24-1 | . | TGTGCCACCAGTGATCCCGGAGACAATGAGCAGTTCTTC | CATSDPGDNEQFF
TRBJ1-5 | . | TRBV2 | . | TGTGCCAGCAGTGAATCCCGCCTCCAGCCCCAGCATTTT | CASSESRLQPQHF
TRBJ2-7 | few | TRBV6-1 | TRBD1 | TGTGCCAGCAGTGAAGTGGACAGGGGGCGCCCCGAGCAGTACTTC | CASSEVDRGRPEQYF
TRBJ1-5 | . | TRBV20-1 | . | TGCAGTGCTAGAGCGGGGTTGGGCTACAATCAGCCCCAGCATTTT | CSARAGLGYNQPQHF
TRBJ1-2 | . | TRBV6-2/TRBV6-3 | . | TGTGCCAGCAGTTACCCCCTTATGGTGACAACTCCGGTCTTC | CASSYPLMVTTPVF
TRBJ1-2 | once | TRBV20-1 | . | TGCAGTGCCGCCTTGTTGGAATACTATGGCTACACCTTC | CSAALLEYYGYTF
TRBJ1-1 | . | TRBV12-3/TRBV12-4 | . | TGTGCCAGCAGTTTAAATCGGGGGACTGAAGCTTTCTTT | CASSLNRGTEAFF
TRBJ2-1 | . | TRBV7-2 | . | TGTGCCAGCAGCTTAGTTTCCAGGGTCGATGAGCAGTTCTTC | CASSLVSRVDEQFF
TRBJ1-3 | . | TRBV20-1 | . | TGCAGTGCTAGAGGCGTGGACAGTAAGCGGGGAAACACCATATATTTT | CSARGVDSKRGNTIYF
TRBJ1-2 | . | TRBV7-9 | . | TGTGCCAGCAGCTTGGGGGCAGCCACCAACTATGGCTACACCTTC | CASSLGAATNYGYTF
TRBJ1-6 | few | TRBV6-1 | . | TGTGCCAGCAGACGCTCGGGGGTCCCATCACCCCTCCACTTT | CASRRSGVPSPLHF
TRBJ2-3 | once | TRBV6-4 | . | TGTGCCAGCAGTTCCCCGCTAGCGACAAGCACAGATACGCAGTATTTT | CASSSPLATSTDTQYF
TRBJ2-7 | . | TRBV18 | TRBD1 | TGTGCCAGCTCACCGACAGGGGTTTACGAGCAGTACTTC | CASSPTGVYEQYF
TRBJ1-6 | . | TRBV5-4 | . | TGTGCCAGCAGCTTGGGTGGGCGGGACGGAAATTCACCCCTCCACTTT | CASSLGGRDGNSPLHF
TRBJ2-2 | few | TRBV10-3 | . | TGTGCCACCAGGGAGGAAGGGAACACCGGGGAGCTGTTTTTT | CATREEGNTGELFF
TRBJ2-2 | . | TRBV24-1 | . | TGTGCCACCAGTGATTTGCAAAGGGGGGTCGGGGAGCTGTTTTTT | CATSDLQRGVGELFF
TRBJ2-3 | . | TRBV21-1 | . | TGTGCCAGCAGCAAAGAAGAGGCGGGTACTAGCACAGATACGCAGTATTTT | CASSKEEAGTSTDTQYF
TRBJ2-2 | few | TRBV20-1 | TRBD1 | TGCAGTGCTAGAGATAGCGGCAGGGGGCCATCCGGGGAGCTGTTTTTT | CSARDSGRGPSGELFF
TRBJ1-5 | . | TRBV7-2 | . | TGTGCCAGCAGCTTACAAGGTCCTCGGCACAATCAGCCCCAGCATTTT | CASSLQGPRHNQPQHF